A single sample is the source of the 20 T cell receptor beta chains below, sequenced in a study of OX40 agonist ivuxolimab in advanced cancers. Generated by immunoSEQ multiplex PCR, the TCRdb table keeps only in-frame clones and is missing some. The table lists more than 55,000 clones, about 85% of them singletons, with 5% to 6.5% in the top ten. The sequencing used CD4+ or CD8+ T cells sorted from blood, collected in a trial of the OX40 agonist ivuxolimab. The receptors stem from an adult with an advanced solid tumor such as melanoma, head and neck, liver or kidney cancer.

V is TRBV7-9 and J is TRBJ1-4, with TRBD1 as a possible D gene (5 bases). Trimming pared 3 bases from V and 7 bases from J, leaving 12 bases between. This CDR3 spans 14 amino acids. CDR1 and CDR2 (germline): SEHNR, FQNEAQ (reference sequence). CDR3 sequence (DNA): TGTGCCAGCAGCTTGGACACTGGGGGTGAAAAACTGTTTTTT. Translated, it gives CASSLDTGGEKLFF.

The chain links TRBV7-3 to TRBJ2-1; 9 positions match TRBD2. V lost 5 bases to trimming and J lost 0 bases; unmatched junction nucleotides: 8. This CDR3 comprises 17 residues. CDR1 and CDR2 from the germline V gene are SGHTA and FQGTGA. CDR3 nucleotides: TGTGCCAGCAGCAGAGCGGGGGGTCTAAGCTCCTACAATGAGCAGTTCTTC. Amino acid sequence: CASSRAGGLSSYNEQFF.

V is TRBV30 and J is TRBJ2-7; D possibly corresponds to TRBD1 (7 bases). This CDR3 comprises 15 residues. The V end lost 0 bases, the J end lost 6 bases, and 18 bases lay between the germline ends. CDR1 is GTSNPN, CDR2 SVGIG, per germline (reference sequence). CDR3 bases: TGTGCCTGGAGTGTTGAGGGGCAGGGGGGATTCGAGCAGTACTTC. Encoded protein: CAWSVEGQGGFEQYF.

The chain employs TRBV5-5 and TRBJ1-1; no clear D. There are 15 residues in the CDR3. V was clipped by 3 bases and J by 0 bases, with 12 bases between them. Per the germline V gene, CDR1 is SGHKS and CDR2 is YYEKEE (reference sequence). The CDR3 protein is CASSWNRWMNTEAFF. DNA for the CDR3: TGTGCCAGCAGCTGGAATAGGTGGATGAACACTGAAGCTTTCTTT. Full variable domain (outside the CDR3, taken from reference TRBV5-5 and TRBJ1-1): DAGVTQSPTHLIKTRGQQVTLRCSPISGHKSVSWYQQVLGQGPQFIFQYYEKEERGRGNFPDRFSARQFPNYSSELNVNALLLGDSALYLCASSWNRWMNTEAFFGQGTRLTVV.

This chain joins TRBV4-1 and TRBJ2-2; 7 bases map to TRBD2. V lost 0 bases and J lost 9; bases outside the gene matches: 7. The CDR3 covers 15 residues. The V gene's germline CDR1 is MGHRA and CDR2 YSYEKL. DNA for the CDR3: TGCGCCAGCAGCCAAGATCTGGGGAGGGTCCGGGAGCTGTTTTTT. Translation gives CASSQDLGRVRELFF.

The chain carries TRBV7-2 and TRBJ1-3, with 7 nucleotides matching TRBD1. This CDR3 has 13 amino acids. Looked up from germline, CDR1 is SGHTA and CDR2 is FQGNSA. After removal of 5 bases from V and 8 bases from J, the junction contained 6 bases not matched to a gene. The CDR3 region has the DNA TGTGCCAGCAGCACGGGACAGTGGGACACCATATATTTT. This sequence encodes CASSTGQWDTIYF.

The rearrangement joins TRBV6-4 to TRBJ2-5, with a possible D match to TRBD2 (5 bases). V was clipped by 5 bases and J by 5 bases, with 12 bases between them. The CDR3 has 13 residues. Germline loops: CDR1 MRHNA, CDR2 SNTAGT. The CDR3 DNA follows: TGTGCCAGCAGTCGTGGGCCGGGGGAGACCCAGTACTTC. Translation gives CASSRGPGETQYF.

In its sample, this clone was seen once. The V and J genes are TRBV5-4 and TRBJ1-2; TRBD1 aligns across 7 bases. The CDR3 is 13 residues long. Germline V CDR1 and CDR2: SGHNT, YYREEE (reference sequence). The ends lost 0 bases at V and 8 bases at J; junction bases unmatched: 4. CDR3 DNA: TGTGCCAGCAGCTTGGGAGGGGGCTGGGGCTACACCTTC. Amino acid sequence: CASSLGGGWGYTF.

The V and J genes are TRBV4-2 and TRBJ2-1; 11 nucleotides match TRBD2. The CDR3 has 16 amino acids. Germline V gene data show CDR1 as LGHNA and CDR2 as YNFKEQ. Unmatched junction bases numbered 7, after V lost 4 bases and J lost 5 bases. The CDR3 spells CASSRMGLAENNEQFF. Written as DNA, the CDR3 is TGTGCCAGCAGCCGAATGGGACTAGCGGAAAACAATGAGCAGTTCTTC.

The V gene is TRBV9, the J gene TRBJ2-1; D not resolved. Germline assignment: CDR1 SGDLS and CDR2 YYNGEE. The ends were cut back, 0 bases at V and 5 bases at J, with 6 bases in the middle. This CDR3 region has 13 residues. DNA for the CDR3: TGTGCCAGCAGCGTAGGCAACGACAATGAGCAGTTCTTC. It codes for CASSVGNDNEQFF. The whole variable domain, filled in from reference TRBV9 and TRBJ2-1, reads DSGVTQTPKHLITATGQRVTLRCSPRSGDLSVYWYQQSLDQGLQFLIQYYNGEERAKGNILERFSAQQFPDLHSELNLSSLELGDSALYFCASSVGNDNEQFFGPGTRLTVL.

This chain joins TRBV2 and TRBJ1-5; TRBD1 might be the D (5 bases). The germline CDR1 and CDR2 sequences are SNHLY and FYNNEI. The CDR3 is made up of 14 amino acids. V shed 4 bases and J shed 4 bases, with 11 bases lying between them. The chain's CDR3 is CASSVAGRNQPQHF. The CDR3 DNA is TGTGCCAGCAGTGTCGCAGGGAGAAATCAGCCCCAGCATTTT.

This chain connects TRBV9 to TRBJ1-1; D might be TRBD1 (5 bases). The CDR3 covers 15 residues. V was cut by 7 bases and J by 1 base, with 17 bases left in between. CDR1 and CDR2 from the germline V gene are SGDLS and YYNGEE. The CDR3 loop reads CASGGRGHPNTEAFF. CDR3 DNA: TGTGCCAGCGGCGGGAGGGGTCACCCGAACACTGAAGCTTTCTTT.

This chain joins TRBV7-9 and TRBJ1-1; a weak D match, TRBD1 (5 bases). The ends were cut back, 3 bases at V and 6 bases at J, with 14 bases in the middle. The CDR3 is 14 residues long. Germline V gives CDR1 SEHNR, CDR2 FQNEAQ (reference sequence). In nucleotides, the CDR3 is TGTGCCAGCAGCTTTCCCGACAGACGGGCTGAAGCTTTCTTT. This codes for CASSFPDRRAEAFF.

The chain couples TRBV5-1 to TRBJ2-3, with 7 bases aligning to TRBD1. Losses at the gene ends were 3 bases for V and 5 bases for J; bases not matched to a gene: 9. The CDR3 loop spans 15 amino acids. Looked up from germline, CDR1 is SGHRS and CDR2 is YFSETQ. The CDR3, as DNA: TGCGCCAGCAGCTACGGACAGGCATCAGGAGATACGCAGTATTTT. It translates to CASSYGQASGDTQYF. The full variable domain, completed using reference TRBV5-1 and TRBJ2-3, is KAGVTQTPRYLIKTRGQQVTLSCSPISGHRSVSWYQQTPGQGLQFLFEYFSETQRNKGNFPGRFSGRQFSNSRSEMNVSTLELGDSALYLCASSYGQASGDTQYFGPGTRLTVL.

The V gene is TRBV25-1, the J gene TRBJ1-1, with D maybe TRBD1 (6 bases). CDR3 length: 13 residues. The V end lost 0 bases, the J end lost 5 bases, and 7 bases lay between the germline ends. In germline, CDR1 is MGHDK, CDR2 SYGVNS. The CDR3 region is CASSEYQGTEAFF. Written as DNA, the CDR3 is TGTGCCAGCAGTGAATACCAGGGGACTGAAGCTTTCTTT.

The rearrangement uses TRBV5-4 and TRBJ1-2; possible D gene TRBD1, 5 bases. The germline V and J ends were trimmed by 4 bases and 1 base, with 11 bases remaining between them. The CDR3 extends over 14 amino acids. CDR1 is SGHNT, CDR2 YYREEE, per germline (reference sequence). CDR3 sequence (DNA): TGTGCCAGCAGCCCCGACAGCCTTAACTATGGCTACACCTTC. This translates into CASSPDSLNYGYTF.

The chain joins TRBV11-3 to TRBJ2-3; tentative D call: TRBD1 (7 bases). Looked up from germline, CDR1 is SGHNT and CDR2 is YENEEA. V shed 4 bases and J shed 0 bases, with 11 bases lying between them. CDR3 length: 15 residues. The CDR3, as DNA: TGTGCCAGCAGCTCTGCGGGACAGAGCACAGATACGCAGTATTTT. Translating it yields CASSSAGQSTDTQYF. The full variable domain, with the rest looked up from reference TRBV11-3 and TRBJ2-3, is EAGVVQSPRYKIIEKKQPVAFWCNPISGHNTLYWYLQNLGQGPELLIRYENEEAVDDSQLPKDRFSAERLKGVDSTLKIQPAELGDSAVYLCASSSAGQSTDTQYFGPGTRLTVL.

The chain has TRBV13 and TRBJ1-1; 11 bases are shared with TRBD1. Germline lookup yields CDR1 PRHDT and CDR2 FYEKMQ (reference sequence). Trimming removed 4 bases from V and 0 bases from J; junction bases left unmatched: 10. This CDR3 is built from 18 residues. The DNA of the CDR3 is TGTGCCAGCAGCTCGACCCGGACAGGGGGCCTTCTGAACACTGAAGCTTTCTTT. It codes for CASSSTRTGGLLNTEAFF.

The V gene is TRBV5-6, the J gene TRBJ2-7; D unresolved. In germline, CDR1 is SGHDT, CDR2 YYEEEE. Trimming stripped 0 bases from V and 5 bases from J, with 18 bases between. There are 16 residues in the CDR3. CDR3 DNA sequence: TGTGCCAGCAGCTTGGCGGGTTCCAGGAAAGTCAACGAGCAGTACTTC. This gives the protein CASSLAGSRKVNEQYF.

This clone was picked up one time. The chain links TRBV6-6 to TRBJ2-7; D may be TRBD2 (5 bases). Germline assignment: CDR1 MNHNY and CDR2 SVGAGI (reference sequence). The V gene lost 6 bases and the J gene lost 2 bases, with 11 bases spanning the gap. There are 13 residues in the CDR3. The DNA for the CDR3 is TGTGCCAGCAGAGAGGGAGCGGCCTACGAGCAGTACTTC. It specifies CASREGAAYEQYF.